Shown below are 24 T cell receptor beta chains from a single sample sequenced in a study of a mutant IDH1 vaccine in newly diagnosed glioma. Their antigens remain unidentified. Documented time point: week 35, safety follow-up. Doses comprised 300 ug of mutant IDH1 20-mer peptide each, plus topical imiquimod. Sequencing used immunoSEQ multiplex PCR; TCRdb keeps in-frame clones, though not all of them. The data contain over 65,000 clones, roughly 80% of them singletons. Sequencing was performed on PBMCs, taken from a glioma patient whose treatment included an IDH1 peptide vaccine. These receptors were obtained from a man younger than 35 with glioma.

The V call is TRBV4-3, the J call TRBJ2-7, with D maybe TRBD2 (6 bases). Per germline, CDR1 LGHNA and CDR2 YSLEER. Trimming took off 0 bases at V and 0 bases at J, with 12 bases between the two ends. This CDR3 contains 16 residues. This chain's CDR3 is CASSQDPSGSSYEQYF. The CDR3 bases are TGCGCCAGCAGCCAAGATCCATCCGGGAGCTCCTACGAGCAGTACTTC.

This clone was seen only once. The genes are TRBV9 and TRBJ1-3; D is uncertain. Germline assignment: CDR1 SGDLS and CDR2 YYNGEE. This CDR3 has 16 residues. V shed 4 bases and J shed 1 base, with 15 bases lying between them. CDR3 nucleotides: TGTGCCAGCAGCCCCCACCAACAGCCATCTGGAAACACCATATATTTT. Translated, it gives CASSPHQQPSGNTIYF.

The CDR3 spells CASSSDRDTDTQYF. CDR3 DNA: TGTGCCAGCAGCTCGGACAGGGACACAGATACGCAGTATTTT. The V and J genes are TRBV7-3 and TRBJ2-3, with 8 bases matching TRBD1. Germline V CDR1 and CDR2: SGHTA, FQGTGA. With 4 bases clipped from V and 2 bases from J, the junction kept 2 bases outside the gene matches. This CDR3 is built from 14 residues. The full variable domain, with the rest looked up from reference TRBV7-3 and TRBJ2-3, is GAGVSQTPSNKVTEKGKYVELRCDPISGHTALYWYRQSLGQGPEFLIYFQGTGAADDSGLPNDRFFAVRPEGSVSTLKIQRTERGDSAVYLCASSSDRDTDTQYFGPGTRLTVL.

This rearrangement joins TRBV30 to TRBJ2-5; D not resolved. V lost 1 base and J lost 8, with 14 bases in between. This CDR3 contains 13 residues. The V gene's germline CDR1 is GTSNPN and CDR2 SVGIG (reference sequence). The DNA of the CDR3 is TGTGCCTGGAGTGGGAGACACTCCCAAACCCAGTACTTC. Protein sequence: CAWSGRHSQTQYF.

Here the CDR3 reads CASSGRSPASYEQYF. The CDR3, as DNA: TGTGCCAGCAGCGGGAGGTCTCCAGCGTCCTACGAGCAGTACTTC. The chain employs TRBV5-8 and TRBJ2-7; weak D call: TRBD2 (6 bases). The CDR3 length is 15 residues. Looked up from germline, CDR1 is SGHTS and CDR2 is YDEGEE. The ends were cut back, 4 bases at V and 1 base at J, with 15 bases in the middle.

The chain joins TRBV11-2 to TRBJ1-4; 7 bases align to TRBD1. V lost 1 base and J lost 6; bases outside the gene matches: 2. The CDR3 contains 14 residues. Germline V CDR1 and CDR2: SGHAT, FQNNGV. CDR3 DNA sequence: TGTGCCAGCAGCTTAGGGGGGACAGATGAAAAACTGTTTTTT. This codes for CASSLGGTDEKLFF. Based on the CDR3 plus reference TRBV11-2 and TRBJ1-4, the full variable domain is EAGVAQSPRYKIIEKRQSVAFWCNPISGHATLYWYQQILGQGPKLLIQFQNNGVVDDSQLPKDRFSAERLKGVDSTLKIQPAKLEDSAVYLCASSLGGTDEKLFFGSGTQLSVL.

The V gene is TRBV4-1, the J gene TRBJ1-2, with D perhaps TRBD1 (5 bases). V shed 1 base and J shed 5 bases, with 14 bases lying between them. From germline, CDR1 is MGHRA and CDR2 YSYEKL. This CDR3 is 15 amino acids long. DNA for the CDR3: TGCGCCAGCAGCCAAGCCCGACAGAGCCGATATGGCTACACCTTC. Protein sequence: CASSQARQSRYGYTF.

The chain has TRBV27 and TRBJ2-7; TRBD2 matches 10 bases. The germline V gene encodes CDR1 MNHEY and CDR2 SMNVEV (reference sequence). The CDR3 totals 15 residues. J gave up 4 bases and V 2 bases, and 5 bases lay outside the gene matches. CDR3 in DNA: TGTGCCAGCAGTTTAAGGCTAGCGGGGGTATACGAGCAGTACTTC. It is translated as CASSLRLAGVYEQYF.

The chain joins TRBV10-3 to TRBJ1-4; TRBD1 aligns across 9 bases. The CDR3 runs to 15 residues. Germline CDR1 ENHRY, CDR2 SYGVKD. With V trimmed by 2 bases and J by 7 bases, 5 bases remained unmatched. In nucleotides, the CDR3 is TGTGCCATCAGTGAGGGGGACAGGGCGGGTGAAAAACTGTTTTTT. Protein product: CAISEGDRAGEKLFF.

The rearrangement uses TRBV9 and TRBJ1-1; 9 bases align to TRBD1. J was trimmed by 4 bases and V by 0 bases; bases with no gene match: 4. CDR1 and CDR2 from the germline V gene are SGDLS and YYNGEE. The CDR3 runs to 15 residues. The CDR3 loop reads CASSVAGQGFTEAFF. The CDR3 region has the DNA TGTGCCAGCAGCGTAGCGGGACAGGGTTTCACTGAAGCTTTCTTT.

This chain connects TRBV4-3 to TRBJ1-5; tentative D call: TRBD1 (5 bases). The V and J ends lost 0 bases and 6 bases respectively, with 15 bases between them. Germline V gene sequence: CDR1 LGHNA, CDR2 YSLEER. The CDR3 extends over 16 amino acids. CDR3 nucleotide sequence: TGCGCCAGCAGCCAAGAACGAGGGGATCTCTTTCAGCCCCAGCATTTT. Translating it yields CASSQERGDLFQPQHF.

As for this clone: Other nucleotide sequences in the sample specify the same CDR3. The rearrangement uses TRBV19 and TRBJ1-5; a weak D match, TRBD1 (5 bases). In germline, CDR1 is LNHDA, CDR2 SQIVND (reference sequence). V lost 3 bases and J lost 4, with 7 bases in between. The CDR3 contains 13 residues. The CDR3 DNA follows: TGTGCCAGTAGTATTGCAGGGAATCAGCCCCAGCATTTT. This codes for CASSIAGNQPQHF.

The chain joins TRBV9 to TRBJ2-7; TRBD1 might be the D (6 bases). The germline V and J ends were trimmed by 0 bases and 0 bases, with 10 bases remaining between them. This CDR3 has 15 residues. Germline V CDR1 and CDR2: SGDLS, YYNGEE. The CDR3 nucleotides read TGTGCCAGCAGCGTAGCAGCGGACAGCTCCTACGAGCAGTACTTC. Translating gives CASSVAADSSYEQYF.

This clone was recorded only once. The gene calls are TRBV19 and TRBJ1-1, with 10 bases aligning to TRBD1. This CDR3 comprises 15 residues. CDR1 is LNHDA and CDR2 is SQIVND in the germline V gene (reference sequence). J was trimmed by 4 bases and V by 5 bases; bases with no gene match: 7. CDR3 residues: CASSAPGQGITEAFF. CDR3 nucleotide sequence: TGTGCCAGTAGTGCCCCGGGACAGGGGATCACTGAAGCTTTCTTT.

The chain combines TRBV5-1 with TRBJ1-2, with D possibly matching TRBD1 (6 bases). The germline V and J ends were trimmed by 4 bases and 6 bases, with 16 bases remaining between them. The CDR3 spans 14 residues. The germline V gene has CDR1 SGHRS and CDR2 YFSETQ. The CDR3 coding sequence is TGCGCCAGCAGCATCGGAGGGGGGAACGATGGCTACACCTTC. It is translated as CASSIGGGNDGYTF.

V and J are TRBV27 and TRBJ2-7; D ambiguous. Germline CDR1 reads MNHEY; CDR2 reads SMNVEV (reference sequence). The CDR3 is made up of 12 amino acids. V was trimmed by 2 bases and J by 6 bases, leaving 8 bases between them. In DNA, the CDR3 is TGTGCCAGCAGTTTAGTCCTCGGCGAGCAGTACTTC. Encoded protein: CASSLVLGEQYF.

The V and J genes are TRBV7-9 and TRBJ1-2; 8 nucleotides match TRBD1. Germline V CDR1 and CDR2: SEHNR, FQNEAQ (reference sequence). J lost 4 bases, V lost 1 base, and 5 bases had no gene match. This CDR3 comprises 15 residues. CDR3 sequence reads: CASSLGSGGLYGYTF. DNA of the CDR3: TGTGCCAGCAGCTTAGGATCAGGGGGCCTCTATGGCTACACCTTC.

V and J are TRBV10-3 and TRBJ2-7; a weak D match, TRBD2 (6 bases). The V gene lost 4 bases and the J gene lost 1 base, with 17 bases spanning the gap. Germline V gives CDR1 ENHRY, CDR2 SYGVKD. The CDR3 extends over 16 amino acids. This chain's CDR3 is CAISGEVGRLSYEQYF. CDR3 DNA: TGTGCCATCAGTGGGGAGGTGGGTCGGCTTTCCTACGAGCAGTACTTC.

J is TRBJ1-2 and V is TRBV11-3; D may be TRBD1 (5 bases). This CDR3 has 18 amino acids. The germline V gene encodes CDR1 SGHNT and CDR2 YENEEA. V was trimmed by 0 bases and J by 1 base, leaving 18 bases between them. The CDR3 sequence: CASSLDRQIKTVNYGYTF. The CDR3 DNA reads TGTGCCAGCAGCTTAGATCGACAGATAAAGACCGTTAACTATGGCTACACCTTC.

The rearrangement links TRBV11-2 to TRBJ1-2; 7 positions match TRBD1. The CDR3 runs 17 residues. V lost 6 bases, J lost 0 bases, and 13 bases stayed unmatched. Germline CDR1 reads SGHAT; CDR2 reads FQNNGV. The CDR3 loop is CASRGIDRAQANYGYTF. The CDR3 DNA reads as TGTGCCAGCAGGGGGATCGACAGGGCACAAGCTAACTATGGCTACACCTTC.

This chain uses TRBV5-6 with TRBJ1-5; 8 nucleotides line up with TRBD1. Germline V gene sequence: CDR1 SGHDT, CDR2 YYEEEE. Trimming removed 6 bases from V and 5 bases from J; junction bases left unmatched: 7. The CDR3 is made up of 14 amino acids. CDR3 sequence reads: CASTLGQGHQPQHF. As DNA, the CDR3 is TGTGCCAGCACCCTAGGACAGGGCCATCAGCCCCAGCATTTT.

This rearrangement joins TRBV18 to TRBJ1-3, with TRBD1 matching over 9 bases. Germline lookup yields CDR1 KGHSH and CDR2 LQKENI. With 2 bases clipped from V and 4 bases from J, the junction kept 6 bases outside the gene matches. The CDR3 sequence is 16 residues long. CDR3 coding DNA: TGTGCCAGCTCACCAGTTCGACAGGGGGTCGGAAACACCATATATTTT. Encoded protein: CASSPVRQGVGNTIYF.

The CDR3: CASSPAGMGTISGNTIYF. Written as DNA, the CDR3 is TGTGCCAGCTCACCCGCCGGGATGGGGACAATCTCTGGAAACACCATATATTTT. This chain joins TRBV18 and TRBJ1-3; the D gene is possibly TRBD1 (6 bases). Trimming left V 3 bases short and J 0 bases short, with 18 bases between. The CDR3 consists of 18 residues. From germline, CDR1 is KGHSH and CDR2 LQKENI.

DNA for the CDR3: TGTGCCAGCAGCGGGTTCCGGGAGGGGAGAGAGACCCAGTACTTC. Amino acid sequence: CASSGFREGRETQYF. This chain joins TRBV28 and TRBJ2-5; 8 bases line up with TRBD2. The germline V gene has CDR1 MDHEN and CDR2 SYDVKM. Unmatched junction bases numbered 10, after V lost 6 bases and J lost 4 bases. The CDR3 sequence is 15 residues long.